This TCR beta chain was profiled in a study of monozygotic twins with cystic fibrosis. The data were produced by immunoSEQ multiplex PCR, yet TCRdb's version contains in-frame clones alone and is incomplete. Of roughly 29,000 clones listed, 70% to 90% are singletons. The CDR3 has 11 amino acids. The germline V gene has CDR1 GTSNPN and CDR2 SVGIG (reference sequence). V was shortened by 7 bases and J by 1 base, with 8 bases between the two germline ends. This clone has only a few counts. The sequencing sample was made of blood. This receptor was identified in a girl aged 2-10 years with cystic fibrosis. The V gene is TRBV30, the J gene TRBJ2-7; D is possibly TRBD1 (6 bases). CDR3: CASGTSYEQYF. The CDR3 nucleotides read TGTGCCTCCGGGACATCCTACGAGCAGTACTTC.